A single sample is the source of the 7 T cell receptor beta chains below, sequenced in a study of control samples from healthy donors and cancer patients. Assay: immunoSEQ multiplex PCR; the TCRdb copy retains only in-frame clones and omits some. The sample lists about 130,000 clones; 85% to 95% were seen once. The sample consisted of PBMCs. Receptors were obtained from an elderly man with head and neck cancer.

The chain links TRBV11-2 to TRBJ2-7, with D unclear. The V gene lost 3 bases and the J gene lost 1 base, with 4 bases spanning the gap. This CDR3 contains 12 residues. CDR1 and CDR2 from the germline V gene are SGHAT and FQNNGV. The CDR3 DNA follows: TGTGCCAGCAGCTTTGGGTCCTACGAGCAGTACTTC. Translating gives CASSFGSYEQYF.

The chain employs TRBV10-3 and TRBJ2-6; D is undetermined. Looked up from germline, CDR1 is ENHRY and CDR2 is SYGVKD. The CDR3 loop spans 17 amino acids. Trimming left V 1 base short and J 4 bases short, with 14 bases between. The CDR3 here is CAISEWASMGGANVLTF. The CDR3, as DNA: TGTGCCATCAGTGAGTGGGCCAGTATGGGAGGGGCCAACGTCCTGACTTTC.

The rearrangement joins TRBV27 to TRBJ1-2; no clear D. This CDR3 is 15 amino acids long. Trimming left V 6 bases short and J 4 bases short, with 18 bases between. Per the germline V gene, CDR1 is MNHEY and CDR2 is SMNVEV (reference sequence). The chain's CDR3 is CASSPTGVLVYGYTF. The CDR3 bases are TGTGCCAGCAGCCCTACGGGCGTCCTGGTCTATGGCTACACCTTC.

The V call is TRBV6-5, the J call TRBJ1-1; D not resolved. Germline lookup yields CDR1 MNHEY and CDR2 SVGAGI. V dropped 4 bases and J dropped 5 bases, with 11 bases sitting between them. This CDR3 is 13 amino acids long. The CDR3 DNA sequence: TGTGCCAGCAGTTCTAGGTTGTGGACTGAAGCTTTCTTT. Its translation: CASSSRLWTEAFF.

CDR3 amino acids: CASGLVTYTGELFF. The CDR3 coding sequence is TGTGCTAGTGGTTTGGTAACCTACACCGGGGAGCTGTTTTTT. This rearrangement joins TRBV12-5 to TRBJ2-2; D not certain. The CDR3 has 14 residues. Per the germline V gene, CDR1 is LGHNT and CDR2 is FRNRAP. Trimming removed 0 bases from V and 3 bases from J, with 5 bases in between.

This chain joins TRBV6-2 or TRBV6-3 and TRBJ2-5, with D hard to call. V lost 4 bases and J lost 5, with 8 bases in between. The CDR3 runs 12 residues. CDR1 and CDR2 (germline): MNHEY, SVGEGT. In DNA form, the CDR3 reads TGTGCCAGCAGTTGGTCCTGGGAGACCCAGTACTTC. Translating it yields CASSWSWETQYF.

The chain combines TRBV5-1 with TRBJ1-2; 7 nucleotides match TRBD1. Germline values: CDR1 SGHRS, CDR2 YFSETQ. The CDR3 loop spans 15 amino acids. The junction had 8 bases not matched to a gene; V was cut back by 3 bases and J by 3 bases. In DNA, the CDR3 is TGCGCCAGCAGCTATTATGTCCAGGGGGACTATGGCTACACCTTC. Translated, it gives CASSYYVQGDYGYTF.